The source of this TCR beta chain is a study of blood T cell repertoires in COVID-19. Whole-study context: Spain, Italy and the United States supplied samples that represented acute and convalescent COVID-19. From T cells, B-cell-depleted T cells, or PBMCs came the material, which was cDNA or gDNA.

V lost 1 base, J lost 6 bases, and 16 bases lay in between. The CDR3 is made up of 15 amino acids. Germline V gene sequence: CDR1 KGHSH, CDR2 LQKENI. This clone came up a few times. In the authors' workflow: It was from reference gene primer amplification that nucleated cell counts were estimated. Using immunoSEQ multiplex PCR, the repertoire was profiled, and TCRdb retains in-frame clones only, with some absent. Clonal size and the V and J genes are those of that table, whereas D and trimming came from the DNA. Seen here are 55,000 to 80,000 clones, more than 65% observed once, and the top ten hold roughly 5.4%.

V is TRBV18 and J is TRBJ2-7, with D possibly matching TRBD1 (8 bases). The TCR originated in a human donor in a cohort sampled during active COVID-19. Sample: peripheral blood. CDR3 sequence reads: CASSPRAGGGGEQYF. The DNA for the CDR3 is TGTGCCAGCTCACCACGGGCAGGGGGCGGGGGCGAGCAGTACTTC.